Listed below are T cell receptor beta chains from one sample, sequenced in a study of pediatric ulcerative colitis. Sequencing was performed with immunoSEQ multiplex PCR; in TCRdb, only in-frame clones are kept and a portion is missing. The sample lists 40,000 to 60,000 clones; under 80% were seen once. Sequencing was carried out using gut tissue. These receptors were collected from a girl between 10 and 17 years old with moderate ulcerative colitis. Each CDR3 is given with its conserved first and last residue. D genes are given only for firm matches. The listing skips clone size in some rows; elsewhere it reads once, few, many or a size class.

J gene: TRBJ2-7
clone size: .
V gene: TRBV30
D gene: .
CDR3 protein: CAWSVSGGYEQYF
CDR3 DNA: TGTGCCTGGAGTGTCTCCGGAGGCTACGAGCAGTACTTC

J gene: TRBJ1-5
clone size: few
V gene: TRBV19
D gene: TRBD1
CDR3 protein: CASSTMGQYQPQHF
CDR3 DNA: TGTGCCAGTAGTACAATGGGACAGTATCAGCCCCAGCATTTT

J gene: TRBJ1-5
clone size: few
V gene: TRBV4-3
D gene: TRBD1
CDR3 protein: CASSQSTGDGQPQHF
CDR3 DNA: TGCGCCAGCAGCCAATCGACAGGGGACGGACAGCCCCAGCATTTT

J gene: TRBJ1-2
clone size: .
V gene: TRBV19
D gene: TRBD1
CDR3 protein: CASSHLGTGKGYTF
CDR3 DNA: TGTGCCAGTAGCCATCTTGGGACAGGGAAGGGCTACACCTTC

J gene: TRBJ1-4
clone size: .
V gene: TRBV6-5
D gene: .
CDR3 protein: CASSPVGMGNEKLFF
CDR3 DNA: TGTGCCAGCAGTCCGGTCGGGATGGGAAATGAAAAACTGTTTTTT

J gene: TRBJ2-3
clone size: medium-sized
V gene: TRBV6-4
D gene: TRBD2
CDR3 protein: CASSEAGGTDTQYF
CDR3 DNA: TGTGCCAGCAGTGAAGCGGGGGGCACAGATACGCAGTATTTT

J gene: TRBJ2-7
clone size: .
V gene: TRBV27
D gene: .
CDR3 protein: CASSPRRVSYEQYF
CDR3 DNA: TGTGCCAGCAGTCCGCGCAGAGTTTCCTACGAGCAGTACTTC

J gene: TRBJ2-1
clone size: once
V gene: TRBV5-1
D gene: TRBD2
CDR3 protein: CASSLAGGHYNEQFF
CDR3 DNA: TGCGCCAGCAGCTTAGCGGGGGGGCACTACAATGAGCAGTTCTTC

J gene: TRBJ1-5
clone size: .
V gene: TRBV18
D gene: .
CDR3 protein: CASSPPGPTGNQPQHF
CDR3 DNA: TGTGCCAGCTCACCGCCGGGACCAACGGGCAATCAGCCCCAGCATTTT

J gene: TRBJ2-1
clone size: .
V gene: TRBV6-5
D gene: TRBD1
CDR3 protein: CASSYTGTGRNEQFF
CDR3 DNA: TGTGCCAGCAGTTACACCGGGACAGGGAGGAATGAGCAGTTCTTC

J gene: TRBJ2-7
clone size: .
V gene: TRBV6-1
D gene: .
CDR3 protein: CASSKDRTGEQYF
CDR3 DNA: TGTGCCAGCAGTAAGGACAGAACCGGCGAGCAGTACTTC

J gene: TRBJ1-1
clone size: .
V gene: TRBV5-8
D gene: .
CDR3 protein: CASSLAEGGDTEAFF
CDR3 DNA: TGTGCCAGCAGCTTGGCCGAGGGGGGGGACACTGAAGCTTTCTTT

J gene: TRBJ2-5
clone size: .
V gene: TRBV6-5
D gene: .
CDR3 protein: CASSPGNTQETQYF
CDR3 DNA: TGTGCCAGCAGTCCCGGGAACACTCAAGAGACCCAGTACTTC

J gene: TRBJ1-5
clone size: once
V gene: TRBV11-2
D gene: .
CDR3 protein: CASSLGVGQPQHF
CDR3 DNA: TGTGCCAGCAGCTTAGGGGTTGGGCAGCCCCAGCATTTT

J gene: TRBJ1-5
clone size: few
V gene: TRBV11-1
D gene: TRBD1
CDR3 protein: CASSLTGDQPQHF
CDR3 DNA: TGTGCCAGCAGCTTAACAGGGGATCAGCCCCAGCATTTT

J gene: TRBJ1-2
clone size: .
V gene: TRBV11-2
D gene: TRBD1
CDR3 protein: CASSFPGRTGTLEGYTF
CDR3 DNA: TGTGCCAGCAGCTTCCCGGGGAGGACAGGGACCCTCGAAGGCTACACCTTC

J gene: TRBJ2-2
clone size: few
V gene: TRBV7-2
D gene: TRBD2
CDR3 protein: CASSWGLAGARSGELFF
CDR3 DNA: TGTGCCAGCAGCTGGGGACTAGCGGGGGCCCGATCCGGGGAGCTGTTTTTT

J gene: TRBJ1-1
clone size: once
V gene: TRBV18
D gene: .
CDR3 protein: CASSPSTAMNTEAFF
CDR3 DNA: TGTGCCAGCTCACCATCTACAGCGATGAACACTGAAGCTTTCTTT

J gene: TRBJ2-1
clone size: .
V gene: TRBV5-6
D gene: .
CDR3 protein: CASSLPRSAGPYNEQFF
CDR3 DNA: TGTGCCAGCAGCTTGCCCAGAAGTGCGGGCCCCTACAATGAGCAGTTCTTC

J gene: TRBJ2-7
clone size: .
V gene: TRBV4-1
D gene: TRBD1
CDR3 protein: CASSLRDRAIRDEQYF
CDR3 DNA: TGCGCCAGCAGCCTGAGAGACAGGGCGATTCGCGACGAGCAGTACTTC

J gene: TRBJ1-5
clone size: .
V gene: TRBV2
D gene: TRBD1
CDR3 protein: CASRGTGGRNQPQHF
CDR3 DNA: TGTGCCAGCAGAGGGACAGGGGGCCGCAATCAGCCCCAGCATTTT

J gene: TRBJ1-2
clone size: .
V gene: TRBV7-2
D gene: .
CDR3 protein: CASSPLGGKAGYTF
CDR3 DNA: TGTGCCAGCAGCCCATTGGGGGGTAAGGCTGGCTACACCTTC

J gene: TRBJ2-7
clone size: .
V gene: TRBV27
D gene: TRBD1
CDR3 protein: CASRPGQAYEQYF
CDR3 DNA: TGTGCCAGCAGACCGGGACAGGCATACGAGCAGTACTTC

J gene: TRBJ2-1
clone size: .
V gene: TRBV4-1
D gene: .
CDR3 protein: CASSQGQASEQFF
CDR3 DNA: TGCGCCAGCAGCCAAGGGCAGGCTAGCGAGCAGTTCTTC